These 22 T cell receptor beta chains originate from one sample sequenced in a study of shared clonotypes between healthy human individuals. Produced via immunoSEQ multiplex PCR; TCRdb's table is partial and in-frame only. Here the sample spans some 1.4 million clones, around 97% being singletons. The sample taken for sequencing was naive CD4+ T cells sorted from blood. As for subset: CD45RA+ positively selected. The receptors derive from a young man in good health.

The V gene is TRBV6-5, the J gene TRBJ2-1; tentative D call: TRBD2 (6 bases). The V gene lost 5 bases and the J gene lost 6 bases, with 14 bases spanning the gap. The CDR3 is 14 amino acids. CDR1 and CDR2 (germline): MNHEY, SVGAGI. The CDR3 here is CASSLETRFNEQFF. CDR3 DNA: TGTGCCAGCAGTCTCGAGACTAGATTCAATGAGCAGTTCTTC.

The chain recombines TRBV7-6 with TRBJ2-6; D gene uncertain. The CDR3 is 15 amino acids. The germline CDR1 and CDR2 sequences are SGHVS and FNYEAQ. Trimming removed 1 base from V and 0 bases from J, with 4 bases in between. The CDR3 DNA reads as TGTGCCAGCAGCTTAGGGCCCTCTGGGGCCAACGTCCTGACTTTC. This translates into CASSLGPSGANVLTF.

Of note for this clone: This sequence may be a read error, since a much larger clone differs from it by one base. The sample contains more than one DNA sequence encoding this CDR3. This chain uses TRBV18 with TRBJ2-3; D uncertain. In germline, CDR1 is KGHSH, CDR2 LQKENI. The CDR3 has 12 amino acids. Between the trimmed V and J ends, which lost 2 bases and 4 bases, there was a span of 4 bases. The CDR3 loop reads CASSPSPDTQYF. In DNA, the CDR3 is TGTGCCAGCTCACCAAGCCCAGATACGCAGTATTTT.

This rearrangement joins TRBV6-6 to TRBJ2-5, with 9 positions matching TRBD2. The CDR3 extends over 16 amino acids. Germline values: CDR1 MNHNY, CDR2 SVGAGI (reference sequence). V lost 2 bases and J lost 2; bases outside the gene matches: 6. CDR3 sequence: CASSYGGRVSQETQYF. The CDR3 DNA reads TGTGCCAGCAGTTACGGCGGGAGGGTTTCACAAGAGACCCAGTACTTC.

The rearrangement joins TRBV5-1 to TRBJ2-5; 7 bases line up with TRBD1. The CDR3 has 14 residues. Germline assignment: CDR1 SGHRS and CDR2 YFSETQ. Trimming removed 4 bases from V and 4 bases from J; junction bases left unmatched: 7. CDR3 sequence reads: CASSRTGEGETQYF. CDR3 in DNA: TGCGCCAGCAGCCGCACAGGGGAAGGAGAGACCCAGTACTTC.

The genes are TRBV5-4 and TRBJ1-1, with unresolved D. Trimming stripped 0 bases from V and 1 base from J, with 7 bases between. This CDR3 has 14 residues. Germline V CDR1 and CDR2: SGHNT, YYREEE (reference sequence). CDR3 sequence reads: CASSLGMRNTEAFF. For the CDR3, the DNA is TGTGCCAGCAGCTTGGGAATGCGGAACACTGAAGCTTTCTTT.

J is TRBJ2-7 and V is TRBV27; 7 bases are a match to TRBD2. The CDR3 loop spans 15 amino acids. Germline CDR1 and CDR2: MNHEY and SMNVEV (reference sequence). With V trimmed by 2 bases and J by 5 bases, 9 bases remained unmatched. In DNA form, the CDR3 reads TGTGCCAGCAGTTTAATTCGGGAGGCTTGGCACGAGCAGTACTTC. Amino acid sequence: CASSLIREAWHEQYF.

The chain combines TRBV19 with TRBJ2-7; D remains ambiguous. Germline lookup yields CDR1 LNHDA and CDR2 SQIVND (reference sequence). The CDR3 is made up of 14 amino acids. Trimming shortened V by 5 bases and J by 3 bases, and 14 bases separated the two germline ends. The DNA for the CDR3 is TGTGCCAGTAGTCGGACGGCTAGAGACTACGAGCAGTACTTC. Translated: CASSRTARDYEQYF.

This chain uses TRBV2 with TRBJ1-2; TRBD1 agrees at 7 bases. The CDR3 totals 18 residues. V gave up 0 bases and J gave up 2 bases; unmatched junction bases: 12. The germline V gene has CDR1 SNHLY and CDR2 FYNNEI. CDR3 DNA sequence: TGTGCCAGCAGTGAAGCGCTTCTTGTACAGGGGATGAACTATGGCTACACCTTC. Protein product: CASSEALLVQGMNYGYTF.

CDR3 coding DNA: TGTGCCAGCAGCCAATCGAGACTAGCGGGAGCAGGGGAGCTGTTTTTT. Translation gives CASSQSRLAGAGELFF. The V call is TRBV14, the J call TRBJ2-2; the match to TRBD2 covers 12 bases. CDR1 and CDR2 (germline): SGHDN, FVKESK. The CDR3 is 16 residues long. V was clipped by 2 bases and J by 8 bases; unmatched bases: 6. The whole variable domain, remainder taken from reference TRBV14 and TRBJ2-2, is EAGVTQFPSHSVIEKGQTVTLRCDPISGHDNLYWYRRVMGKEIKFLLHFVKESKQDESGMPNNRFLAERTGGTYSTLKVQPAELEDSGVYFCASSQSRLAGAGELFFGEGSRLTVL.

The genes are TRBV28 and TRBJ2-1, with 14 positions matching TRBD2. Trimming cost V 5 bases and J 8 bases; bases outside gene matches: 5. The CDR3 totals 15 residues. Germline assignment: CDR1 MDHEN and CDR2 SYDVKM. The CDR3 region is CASSPGTSGSYEQFF. As DNA, the CDR3 is TGTGCCAGCAGTCCGGGGACTAGCGGGAGCTATGAGCAGTTCTTC.

The chain has TRBV28 and TRBJ1-1; D gene uncertain. Trimming shortened V by 6 bases and J by 0 bases, and 11 bases separated the two germline ends. CDR1 MDHEN and CDR2 SYDVKM come from the germline V gene. This CDR3 is built from 14 residues. CDR3 loop: CASSLINVNTEAFF. CDR3 coding DNA: TGTGCCAGCAGCTTAATAAATGTGAACACTGAAGCTTTCTTT. Filled out from reference TRBV28 and TRBJ1-1, the complete variable domain reads DVKVTQSSRYLVKRTGEKVFLECVQDMDHENMFWYRQDPGLGLRLIYFSYDVKMKEKGDIPEGYSVSREKKERFSLILESASTNQTSMYLCASSLINVNTEAFFGQGTRLTVV.

The J gene is TRBJ1-5, the V gene TRBV6-5; a possible D gene is TRBD1 (5 bases). Germline-derived CDR1 and CDR2 are MNHEY and SVGAGI. V lost 4 bases, J lost 6 bases, and 13 bases lay in between. The CDR3 has 14 residues. The CDR3 coding sequence is TGTGCCAGCAGTTCGGGGCGGGAGCCTCAGCCCCAGCATTTT. As protein: CASSSGREPQPQHF.

The gene calls are TRBV18 and TRBJ2-7; D might be TRBD2 (7 bases). Germline CDR1 and CDR2: KGHSH and LQKENI. V lost 6 bases and J lost 2, with 17 bases in between. The length of the CDR3 is 15 residues. The CDR3 region has the DNA TGTGCCAGCTCTCCAGGGGCTAGCGGAACCTACGAGCAGTACTTC. Its protein is CASSPGASGTYEQYF.

The chain has TRBV6-1 and TRBJ2-7; maybe TRBD2 (6 bases). The germline gives CDR1 MNHNS, CDR2 SASEGT. The germline V and J ends were trimmed by 6 bases and 1 base, with 10 bases remaining between them. This CDR3 has 13 residues. The CDR3 sequence is CASRAEGSYEQYF. The CDR3 nucleotides read TGTGCCAGCAGAGCGGAGGGTTCCTACGAGCAGTACTTC.

The chain carries TRBV5-1 and TRBJ2-1; D gene ambiguous. This CDR3 has 13 residues. Deletions cut 4 bases from V and 6 bases from J, with 11 bases between. Germline-derived CDR1 and CDR2 are SGHRS and YFSETQ. In DNA, the CDR3 is TGCGCCAGCAGCCCGTCTACAGCCAATGAGCAGTTCTTC. It translates to CASSPSTANEQFF. The full variable domain, its missing parts supplied by reference TRBV5-1 and TRBJ2-1, is KAGVTQTPRYLIKTRGQQVTLSCSPISGHRSVSWYQQTPGQGLQFLFEYFSETQRNKGNFPGRFSGRQFSNSRSEMNVSTLELGDSALYLCASSPSTANEQFFGPGTRLTVL.

The count of this clone is one. The genes are TRBV5-1 and TRBJ2-2, with 12 bases fitting TRBD2. The V gene end was trimmed by 2 bases and the J gene end by 4 bases; junction bases not matched to a gene: 6. The germline V gene encodes CDR1 SGHRS and CDR2 YFSETQ. This CDR3 spans 17 amino acids. The CDR3 DNA reads TGCGCCAGCAGCTTCCGACTAGCGGGAGACGGCACCGGGGAGCTGTTTTTT. It codes for CASSFRLAGDGTGELFF.

The chain links TRBV5-4 to TRBJ1-2, with D maybe TRBD1 (5 bases). CDR3 size: 17 residues. Trimming shortened V by 0 bases and J by 1 base, and 16 bases separated the two germline ends. Germline V gives CDR1 SGHNT, CDR2 YYREEE (reference sequence). The CDR3 here is CASSLGTGGAHNYGYTF. The CDR3 bases are TGTGCCAGCAGCTTGGGGACTGGCGGGGCTCATAACTATGGCTACACCTTC. Filled out from reference TRBV5-4 and TRBJ1-2, the complete variable domain reads ETGVTQSPTHLIKTRGQQVTLRCSSQSGHNTVSWYQQALGQGPQFIFQYYREEENGRGNFPPRFSGLQFPNYSSELNVNALELDDSALYLCASSLGTGGAHNYGYTFGSGTRLTVV.

The rearrangement uses TRBV27 and TRBJ2-7, with D unclear. V was cut by 6 bases and J by 5 bases, with 11 bases left in between. Germline values: CDR1 MNHEY, CDR2 SMNVEV (reference sequence). This CDR3 contains 12 residues. The CDR3 sequence: CASRALFNEQYF. The CDR3, as DNA: TGTGCCAGCAGGGCGTTGTTTAACGAGCAGTACTTC.

The chain joins TRBV4-2 to TRBJ2-7; perhaps TRBD2 as D (5 bases). Trimming cost V 5 bases and J 5 bases, with 19 bases left between them. Germline V gene data show CDR1 as LGHNA and CDR2 as YNFKEQ. The CDR3 loop spans 15 amino acids. In DNA form, the CDR3 reads TGTGCCAGCAGCTCGTCGCGGGCCCCGCCGGACGAGCAGTACTTC. Translation gives CASSSSRAPPDEQYF.

About this clone: The sample has other DNA sequences that encode this CDR3 too. The rearrangement links TRBV28 to TRBJ1-5; D is possibly TRBD1 (5 bases). V gave up 3 bases and J gave up 4 bases, with 10 bases separating them. Germline CDR1 is MDHEN and CDR2 is SYDVKM. The length of the CDR3 is 14 residues. DNA of the CDR3: TGTGCCAGCAGTTTGGGGGGGGGAAATCAGCCCCAGCATTTT. It translates to CASSLGGGNQPQHF.

The chain joins TRBV5-4 to TRBJ1-1; the D gene is possibly TRBD1 (5 bases). Trimming removed 4 bases from V and 0 bases from J, with 10 bases in between. The CDR3 totals 14 residues. Per germline, CDR1 SGHNT and CDR2 YYREEE (reference sequence). CDR3: CASSEGRMNTEAFF. The CDR3 bases are TGTGCCAGCAGCGAGGGACGGATGAACACTGAAGCTTTCTTT. Combining the CDR3 with reference TRBV5-4 and TRBJ1-1 gives the whole variable domain ETGVTQSPTHLIKTRGQQVTLRCSSQSGHNTVSWYQQALGQGPQFIFQYYREEENGRGNFPPRFSGLQFPNYSSELNVNALELDDSALYLCASSEGRMNTEAFFGQGTRLTVV.